The 8 T cell receptor beta chains reported below all come from one sample, sequenced in a study of the immune and genomic landscape of osteosarcoma. Only in-frame clones appear in the TCRdb table, and some are missing; sequencing was by immunoSEQ multiplex PCR. The profile shows more than 8,000 clones, 71% of them singletons. Primary, local recurrence and metastasis osteosarcoma tumors were taken after treatment from poor-prognosis patients. Sequenced input: osteosarcoma tumor tissue from the lung. The receptor source for this set is a human donor with osteosarcoma.

The chain recombines TRBV30 with TRBJ2-1; D possibly corresponds to TRBD2 (5 bases). V was shortened by 4 bases and J by 0 bases, with 13 bases between the two germline ends. In germline, CDR1 is GTSNPN, CDR2 SVGIG (reference sequence). CDR3 length equals 15 residues. The CDR3 protein is CAWTPGSSSYNEQFF. In DNA form, the CDR3 reads TGTGCCTGGACCCCGGGGAGTAGCTCCTACAATGAGCAGTTCTTC.

Only a few counts were recorded for this clone. The V and J genes are TRBV29-1 and TRBJ1-2, with D tentatively TRBD1 (6 bases). The V end lost 5 bases, the J end lost 6 bases, and 10 bases lay between the germline ends. The germline V gene encodes CDR1 SQVTM and CDR2 ANQGSEA. The CDR3 is made up of 11 amino acids. CDR3 nucleotides: TGCAGCGTTCTGCAGGGGAATGGCTACACCTTC. Protein sequence: CSVLQGNGYTF.

V is TRBV14 and J is TRBJ1-2; TRBD1 matches at 7 bases. Germline trimming cut 5 bases from V and 6 bases from J; bases unmatched to any gene: 6. This CDR3 comprises 13 residues. Per the germline V gene, CDR1 is SGHDN and CDR2 is FVKESK. The CDR3 loop is CASSDRVGHGYTF. The CDR3 DNA is TGTGCCAGCAGCGACAGGGTGGGCCATGGCTACACCTTC.

This clone was detected only a few times. The V and J genes are TRBV5-4 and TRBJ2-7; D ambiguous. Trimming shortened V by 2 bases and J by 2 bases, and 5 bases separated the two germline ends. The CDR3 extends over 12 amino acids. From germline, CDR1 is SGHNT and CDR2 YYREEE (reference sequence). The CDR3 bases are TGTGCCAGCAGCTTATCCACCTACGAGCAGTACTTC. As protein: CASSLSTYEQYF.

DNA of the CDR3: TGTGCCAGCAGTCACCGGGACAGGGGCTCACCCCTCCACTTT. Its translation: CASSHRDRGSPLHF. The V gene is TRBV6-6, the J gene TRBJ1-6; 10 bases line up with TRBD1. V lost 5 bases and J lost 10; bases outside the gene matches: 5. This CDR3 spans 14 amino acids. Germline-derived CDR1 and CDR2 are MNHNY and SVGAGI (reference sequence).

V gene TRBV6-4 combines with J gene TRBJ2-3; D is possibly TRBD2 (6 bases). This CDR3 is built from 13 residues. CDR1 and CDR2 (germline): MRHNA, SNTAGT. Trimming took 5 bases from V and 0 from J, leaving 6 bases between them. CDR3 DNA sequence: TGTGCCAGCAGTAGCGGGAGCACAGATACGCAGTATTTT. Encoded protein: CASSSGSTDTQYF.

The rearrangement uses TRBV28 and TRBJ2-2; TRBD2 is a possible D gene (6 bases). The V gene's germline CDR1 is MDHEN and CDR2 SYDVKM. The CDR3 spans 16 residues. V was shortened by 2 bases and J by 4 bases, with 14 bases between the two germline ends. CDR3 protein: CASSLSKGAGTGELFF. The CDR3 region has the DNA TGTGCCAGCAGTTTAAGCAAGGGAGCGGGCACCGGGGAGCTGTTTTTT.

V and J are TRBV5-1 and TRBJ2-5; 9 bases map to TRBD2. This CDR3 contains 17 residues. J was trimmed by 2 bases and V by 4 bases; bases with no gene match: 12. Germline CDR1 is SGHRS and CDR2 is YFSETQ. The CDR3 coding sequence is TGCGCCAGCAGCCCGGCCGGACTAGCGAGAGTTCAAGAGACCCAGTACTTC. Translation gives CASSPAGLARVQETQYF.